This TCR beta chain was identified in a study of blood T cell repertoires in COVID-19. About the research overall: Samples taken during acute and convalescent COVID-19 were collected in the United States, Italy and Spain. The analysed material was cDNA or gDNA that came from T cells, B-cell-depleted T cells, or PBMCs.

Per the original methods: Reference gene primer amplification gave estimated nucleated cell counts. The data were produced by immunoSEQ multiplex PCR, yet TCRdb's version contains in-frame clones alone and is incomplete. Clonal size and the V and J genes are those of that table, whereas D and trimming came from the DNA. The top ten hold just under 6% of the sample, which has more than 65,000 clones, 65% to 85% seen once. In germline, CDR1 is SGHKS, CDR2 YYEKEE (reference sequence). This CDR3 has 14 amino acids. V was shortened by 1 base and J by 0 bases, with 8 bases between the two germline ends. On this clone: A read error is possible here, since a much larger clone lies one base away.

The chain has TRBV5-5 and TRBJ2-7, with a possible D match to TRBD1 (6 bases). The receptor comes from a man in his sixties with active or convalescent COVID-19. Sequencing used peripheral blood. CDR3 in amino acids: CASSLTGTSYEQYF. The CDR3 DNA sequence: TGTGCCAGCAGCTTGACAGGGACCTCCTACGAGCAGTACTTC.